These T cell receptor beta chains were read from a single sample in a study of T cell clonotyping in hematopoietic cell transplantation. TCRdb keeps only in-frame clones here, not all; method: immunoSEQ multiplex PCR. In the table there are 45,000 or so clones, roughly four fifths of which are singletons. The specimen comprised peripheral blood mononuclear cells, sampled before stem cell transplant. These TCRs come from a man in his 60s with myelodysplastic syndrome. Some clones in this sample may be carry-over from other donors' samples. Each CDR3 is given with its conserved first and last residue. The D gene is left open where the match is weak. Part of the rows lack a size; the others show once, few, many or a class for expanded clones.

CDR3aa	CDR3nt	v_gene	j_gene	d_gene	abundance
CSASYGDTQYF	TGCAGTGCTAGCTACGGAGATACGCAGTATTTT	TRBV20-1	TRBJ2-3	NA	NA
CASSPQQGEEKLFF	TGTGCCAGCTCACCGCAACAGGGGGAGGAAAAACTGTTTTTT	TRBV18	TRBJ1-4	TRBD1	NA
CASSIELISGNTIYF	TGTGCCAGTAGTATTGAACTTATCTCTGGAAACACCATATATTTT	TRBV19	TRBJ1-3	NA	NA
CASSLGGYEQYF	TGTGCCAGCAGTTTAGGGGGGTACGAGCAGTACTTC	TRBV28	TRBJ2-7	NA	NA
CASSPILPGGTGELFF	TGTGCCAGCAGCCCCATATTGCCGGGGGGCACCGGGGAGCTGTTTTTT	TRBV28	TRBJ2-2	TRBD2	NA
CASSATLGGLGEKLFF	TGTGCCAGCAGCGCCACCTTAGGCGGTCTGGGTGAAAAACTGTTTTTT	TRBV5-6	TRBJ1-4	NA	NA
CASSRVDSGNTIYF	TGTGCCAGCAGCCGCGTGGACTCTGGAAACACCATATATTTT	TRBV7-9	TRBJ1-3	NA	NA
CASRSGTGPMNTEAFF	TGCGCCAGCCGAAGCGGGACAGGGCCGATGAACACTGAAGCTTTCTTT	TRBV5-1	TRBJ1-1	TRBD1	NA
CASSQGPYDEQYF	TGCGCCAGCAGCCAAGGGCCCTACGACGAGCAGTACTTC	TRBV4-3	TRBJ2-7	NA	NA
CATNGGQPFF	TGTGCCACAAACGGGGGGCAACCGTTCTTC	TRBV28	TRBJ2-1	NA	NA
CASLEGRSYEQYF	TGTGCCAGCTTGGAGGGTAGATCCTACGAGCAGTACTTC	TRBV7-2	TRBJ2-7	NA	NA
CASSETLAGKTQYF	TGCGCCAGCAGTGAGACTTTGGCCGGGAAGACCCAGTACTTC	TRBV10-1	TRBJ2-5	NA	NA
CASSERGGDRGDQPQHF	TGCGCCAGCAGTGAGAGGGGGGGAGACAGGGGCGATCAGCCCCAGCATTTT	TRBV10-1	TRBJ1-5	TRBD1	NA
CSANDYPEAFF	TGCAGTGCTAACGACTATCCTGAAGCTTTCTTT	TRBV20-1	TRBJ1-1	NA	NA
CASSLGRNEQFF	TGTGCCAGCAGCTTGGGGAGGAATGAGCAGTTCTTC	TRBV5-4	TRBJ2-1	NA	NA
CASSLTRATEAFF	TGTGCCAGCAGCTTAACACGGGCCACTGAAGCTTTCTTT	TRBV11-2	TRBJ1-1	NA	NA
CASSPAGVRGANEKLFF	TGTGCCAGCAGCCCCGCCGGGGTGAGGGGAGCTAATGAAAAACTGTTTTTT	TRBV16	TRBJ1-4	NA	NA
CASSLYLDSPLHF	TGTGCCAGCAGCTTATATTTGGACTCACCCCTCCACTTT	TRBV7-8	TRBJ1-6	NA	NA
CASSSGQSGGRNQPQHF	TGTGCCAGCAGCTCCGGACAGTCGGGGGGCCGCAATCAGCCCCAGCATTTT	TRBV7-8	TRBJ1-5	NA	NA
CAWKYEDRGLLAPLHF	TGTGCCTGGAAATATGAGGACAGGGGGCTGTTAGCACCCCTCCATTTT	TRBV30	TRBJ1-6	TRBD1	NA
CASSLGQNYGYTF	TGCGCCAGCAGCTTGGGTCAAAACTATGGCTACACCTTC	TRBV5-1	TRBJ1-2	NA	NA
CASSRETDTQYF	TGTGCCAGTAGTCGGGAAACAGATACGCAGTATTTT	TRBV19	TRBJ2-3	NA	NA
CASSSAERGYRNQPQHF	TGTGCCAGCAGTTCAGCAGAGAGGGGTTATCGCAATCAGCCCCAGCATTTT	TRBV28	TRBJ1-5	NA	NA
CASSQVDMIVYNEQFF	TGCGCCAGCAGCCAAGTGGATATGATAGTTTACAATGAGCAGTTCTTC	TRBV4-1	TRBJ2-1	NA	NA
CASSLGGTGNNSPLHF	TGCGCCAGCAGCTTGGGAGGGACAGGGAATAATTCACCCCTCCACTTT	TRBV5-1	TRBJ1-6	TRBD1	NA
CASSRDDTVQPQHF	TGCGCCAGCAGCCGGGACGATACAGTTCAGCCCCAGCATTTT	TRBV4-3	TRBJ1-5	NA	NA
CSARANNEQFF	TGCAGTGCTAGGGCTAACAATGAGCAGTTCTTC	TRBV20-1	TRBJ2-1	NA	NA
CASSLGSSGDTDTQYF	TGCGCCAGCAGCTTGGGGTCTAGCGGAGACACAGATACGCAGTATTTT	TRBV5-1	TRBJ2-3	TRBD2	NA
CASSLDRSPGYTF	TGTGCCAGCAGCCTTGACAGGTCTCCTGGCTACACCTTC	TRBV7-2	TRBJ1-2	NA	NA
CASSLAGATDTQYF	TGTGCCAGTAGTTTAGCGGGGGCCACAGATACGCAGTATTTT	TRBV19	TRBJ2-3	TRBD2	NA
CASRRGSGNTIYF	TGTGCCAGCAGGAGGGGGAGTGGAAACACCATATATTTT	TRBV9	TRBJ1-3	NA	NA
CASSPHSRGFSYEQYF	TGTGCCAGCAGCCCCCACTCGCGGGGCTTCTCCTACGAGCAGTACTTC	TRBV21-1	TRBJ2-7	NA	NA
CASSSGTARELSSYNEQFF	TGTGCCAGCAGTTCCGGGACAGCAAGAGAATTAAGCTCCTACAATGAGCAGTTCTTC	TRBV11-3	TRBJ2-1	TRBD1	NA
CASRPRDSAYEQYF	TGTGCCAGTAGACCCCGGGACAGTGCCTACGAGCAGTACTTC	TRBV19	TRBJ2-7	TRBD1	NA
CASSQVMGGQGGNQPQHF	TGTGCCAGCAGCCAAGTAATGGGTGGACAGGGCGGCAATCAGCCCCAGCATTTT	TRBV4-2	TRBJ1-5	TRBD1	NA
CAIGTGNEQYF	TGTGCCATCGGGACAGGGAACGAGCAGTACTTC	TRBV10-3	TRBJ2-7	TRBD1	NA
CASSPIGTAVSSYNSPLHF	TGTGCCAGCAGCCCCATCGGGACGGCTGTTAGCTCCTATAATTCACCCCTCCACTTT	TRBV7-2	TRBJ1-6	NA	NA
CASSSNYGYTF	TGTGCCAGCAGTTCAAACTATGGCTACACCTTC	TRBV28	TRBJ1-2	NA	NA
CAWRTGYLVTNMNTEAFF	TGTGCCTGGAGGACAGGGTACCTAGTGACCAACATGAACACTGAAGCTTTCTTT	TRBV30	TRBJ1-1	TRBD1	few
CASSPRVGEAFF	TGTGCCAGCAGCCCAAGGGTAGGTGAAGCTTTCTTT	TRBV7-8	TRBJ1-1	NA	once
CASSVDQRTLRNEQFF	TGTGCCAGCAGCGTAGACCAGCGGACCCTTCGGAATGAGCAGTTCTTC	TRBV9	TRBJ2-1	NA	NA
CASSQTVYNEQFF	TGTGCCAGCAGCCAGACGGTTTACAATGAGCAGTTCTTC	TRBV7-2	TRBJ2-1	NA	NA
CASSRQGGWETQYF	TGCGCCAGCAGTCGACAGGGAGGGTGGGAGACCCAGTACTTC	TRBV5-1	TRBJ2-5	NA	NA
CASSYPTGGAEETQYF	TGTGCCAGCAGCTATCCGACAGGGGGCGCGGAGGAGACCCAGTACTTC	TRBV7-9	TRBJ2-5	TRBD1	NA
CAWDRVRAISGNTIYF	TGTGCCTGGGACAGAGTTCGAGCGATCTCTGGAAACACCATATATTTT	TRBV30	TRBJ1-3	NA	NA
CASRAGVNQPQHF	TGTGCCAGCCGCGCGGGGGTCAATCAGCCCCAGCATTTT	TRBV19	TRBJ1-5	NA	NA
CASSQGGASTDTQYF	TGTGCCAGCAGCCAAGGGGGGGCTAGCACAGATACGCAGTATTTT	TRBV14	TRBJ2-3	NA	NA
CASSQIGMGTDTQYF	TGCGCCAGCAGCCAAATAGGGATGGGAACAGATACGCAGTATTTT	TRBV4-3	TRBJ2-3	NA	NA
CSGGGNEQFF	TGCAGTGGCGGGGGGAATGAGCAGTTCTTC	TRBV20-1	TRBJ2-1	TRBD2	NA